The 20 T cell receptor beta chains below all came from one sample that was sequenced in a study of vaccination effects on CD4 cells after COVID-19 (dated by TCRdb to between 2020 and 2023). Library preparation employed the immunoSEQ multiplex PCR assay. TCRdb limited this immuneACCESS table to in-frame rearrangements with V and J called. A share of clones is missing; checked studies link under half to unresolved V genes, and the rest is unexplained. The sample data list approximately 70,000 clones, and under 85% of these were observed just once. The ten largest clones add up to more than 0.9% of the sample. Which antigens these TCRs recognize remains unknown. In the ViraFEST assay, PBMC were stimulated with viral peptide pools, and antigen-specific CD4+ T cell clonotypes were then identified by expansion using TCR sequencing. After around eleven days of culture, CD4+ T cells were isolated with the EasySep CD4+ T cell isolation kit. Participants received two doses of either the BNT162b2 or the mRNA-1273 mRNA SARS-CoV-2 vaccine.

Source: CD4+ T cells from PBMCs cultured with HCoV-OC43 spike peptides, taken after COVID-19 vaccination. The cell subset or site label corresponds to: HCoV-OC43 spike overlapping peptide pool stimulation. Receptor source: a human donor who received a COVID-19 vaccine.

In its sample, this clone was seen once. CDR3 bases: TGCGCCAGCAGGGCAGGTAGCAATGAGCAGTTCTTC. It is translated as CASRAGSNEQFF. The chain uses TRBV10-2 and TRBJ2-1, with no clear D. Trimming stripped 6 bases from V and 6 bases from J, with 9 bases between. Germline V gene data show CDR1 as WSHSY and CDR2 as SAAADI. The length of the CDR3 is 12 residues.

The gene calls are TRBV5-1 and TRBJ2-5, with D hard to call. CDR1 is SGHRS and CDR2 is YFSETQ in the germline V gene. The germline V and J ends were trimmed by 1 base and 5 bases, with 12 bases remaining between them. CDR3 size: 14 residues. CDR3 DNA sequence: TGCGCCAGCAGCTTGTCTGCAGGCCGCGAGACCCAGTACTTC. Translated, it gives CASSLSAGRETQYF.

This rearrangement joins TRBV2 to TRBJ1-5, with D maybe TRBD1 (5 bases). Germline CDR1 reads SNHLY; CDR2 reads FYNNEI. V was clipped by 4 bases and J by 3 bases, with 7 bases between them. CDR3 length equals 13 residues. The CDR3 spells CASSVGVNQPQHF. As DNA, the CDR3 is TGTGCCAGCAGTGTAGGGGTCAATCAGCCCCAGCATTTT.

J is TRBJ2-3 and V is TRBV6-4, with TRBD2 matching 7 bases. Germline V CDR1 and CDR2: MRHNA, SNTAGT. J lost 4 bases, V lost 7 bases, and 17 bases had no gene match. This CDR3 contains 17 residues. CDR3 nucleotide sequence: TGTGCCAGCAACCCCCAGTGGGGGGAGGGTAAGGCAGATACGCAGTATTTT. Amino acids: CASNPQWGEGKADTQYF.

This clone was seen a few times. Other DNA sequences from this sample encode an identical CDR3 as well. The chain couples TRBV7-9 to TRBJ2-2; D is unresolved. The CDR3 has 14 residues. Germline V gene sequence: CDR1 SEHNR, CDR2 FQNEAQ (reference sequence). The V end was cut by 1 base, the J end by 2 bases, with 5 bases between. CDR3 DNA sequence: TGTGCCAGCAGCTTAGGTTCTAACACCGGGGAGCTGTTTTTT. Translating gives CASSLGSNTGELFF.

The chain carries TRBV4-2 and TRBJ1-2, with D unclear. V shed 1 base and J shed 2 bases, with 5 bases lying between them. The CDR3 totals 13 residues. Per germline, CDR1 LGHNA and CDR2 YNFKEQ. CDR3 sequence: CASSQGINYGYTF. CDR3 coding DNA: TGTGCCAGCAGCCAAGGGATAAACTATGGCTACACCTTC.

This clone occurred a few times. The chain employs TRBV10-1 and TRBJ2-2, with TRBD1 identical over 11 bases. V shed 2 bases and J 4 bases; nucleotides not matched to a gene: 3. Germline CDR1 is WNHNN and CDR2 is SYGVQD (reference sequence). This CDR3 is built from 16 residues. CDR3 DNA sequence: TGCGCCAGCAGTGAGGGACAGGGGGCGATCACCGGGGAGCTGTTTTTT. Protein: CASSEGQGAITGELFF.

The chain is built from TRBV5-1 and TRBJ1-2, with D unclear. This CDR3 region has 14 residues. Trimming stripped 1 base from V and 4 bases from J, with 11 bases between. Germline-derived CDR1 and CDR2 are SGHRS and YFSETQ. The CDR3 region is CASSLIDTAYGYTF. The CDR3 nucleotides read TGCGCCAGCAGCTTGATCGACACGGCCTATGGCTACACCTTC.

By share, this clone counts as medium-sized (0.01 to 0.1%). The CDR3 sequence: CASSQSGGDSYGYTF. CDR3 coding DNA: TGTGCCAGCAGCCAATCAGGGGGGGACAGCTATGGCTACACCTTC. The rearrangement joins TRBV3-1 (or the pseudogene TRBV3-2) to TRBJ1-2; 7 nucleotides match TRBD1. V shed 2 bases and J 4 bases; nucleotides not matched to a gene: 7. This CDR3 comprises 15 residues. Germline V gene sequence: CDR1 LGHDT, CDR2 YNNKEL (reference sequence).

This rearrangement joins TRBV30 to TRBJ1-6; 9 bases map to TRBD1. The CDR3 contains 15 residues. Trimming took 2 bases from V and 7 from J; bases not matched to a gene: 6. The V gene's germline CDR1 is GTSNPN and CDR2 SVGIG (reference sequence). CDR3 coding DNA: TGTGCCTGGAGTAAGCTGGACAGGGGAAATTCACCCCTCCACTTT. This sequence encodes CAWSKLDRGNSPLHF.

This clone has just one count. The chain carries TRBV28 and TRBJ2-1; TRBD1 or TRBD2 may be the D gene (6 bases each). CDR3 length: 16 amino acids. Germline V gives CDR1 MDHEN, CDR2 SYDVKM. V lost 3 bases, J lost 0 bases, and 12 bases lay in between. The CDR3 bases are TGTGCCAGCAGTTTTTGGGGGGCCCACTCCTACAATGAGCAGTTCTTC. Translated, it gives CASSFWGAHSYNEQFF.

This chain uses TRBV5-4 with TRBJ2-1; 7 bases are a match to TRBD1. V lost 4 bases to trimming and J lost 7 bases; unmatched junction nucleotides: 8. Per the germline V gene, CDR1 is SGHNT and CDR2 is YYREEE (reference sequence). CDR3 length: 14 residues. The CDR3 loop reads CASSGRQGQNEQFF. CDR3 sequence (DNA): TGTGCCAGCAGCGGGAGACAGGGACAGAATGAGCAGTTCTTC.

V is TRBV9 and J is TRBJ1-1, with D possibly TRBD1 on 5 matching bases. There are 16 residues in the CDR3. Trimming cost V 4 bases and J 1 base, with 17 bases left between them. From germline, CDR1 is SGDLS and CDR2 YYNGEE. CDR3 nucleotide sequence: TGTGCCAGCAGCACCACGGGGACTGTACCGAACACTGAAGCTTTCTTT. Amino acids: CASSTTGTVPNTEAFF. Full variable domain (rest looked up from reference TRBV9 and TRBJ1-1): DSGVTQTPKHLITATGQRVTLRCSPRSGDLSVYWYQQSLDQGLQFLIQYYNGEERAKGNILERFSAQQFPDLHSELNLSSLELGDSALYFCASSTTGTVPNTEAFFGQGTRLTVV.

This clone was observed once. The chain is built from TRBV11-2 and TRBJ2-7; weak D call: TRBD1 (6 bases). The CDR3 totals 13 residues. V was pared by 3 bases and J by 2 bases, with 8 bases between. Germline V lookup: CDR1 SGHAT, CDR2 FQNNGV. For the CDR3, the DNA is TGTGCCAGCAGCTTCGACAGGACCTACGAGCAGTACGTC. Protein: CASSFDRTYEQYV.

The V gene is TRBV10-3, the J gene TRBJ1-5; D gene uncertain. Trimming left V 3 bases short and J 4 bases short, with 4 bases between. The CDR3 runs to 12 residues. The germline gives CDR1 ENHRY, CDR2 SYGVKD. CDR3 nucleotide sequence: TGTGCCATCAGTGACAGAAATCAGCCCCAGCATTTT. Amino acids: CAISDRNQPQHF.

The rearrangement uses TRBV15 and TRBJ2-5; D unclear. The CDR3 is made up of 13 amino acids. V was shortened by 0 bases and J by 3 bases, with 5 bases between the two germline ends. Per germline, CDR1 LNHNV and CDR2 YYDKDF (reference sequence). CDR3 amino acids: CATSRDQKETQYF. In nucleotides, the CDR3 is TGTGCCACCAGCAGAGATCAGAAAGAGACCCAGTACTTC.

The chain combines TRBV6-5 with TRBJ1-2, with 8 bases matching TRBD1. V was pared by 6 bases and J by 4 bases, with 7 bases of the junction left unmatched. Germline V lookup: CDR1 MNHEY, CDR2 SVGAGI. The CDR3 spans 14 residues. In DNA, the CDR3 is TGTGCCAGCAGGAGACAGGGGAGAAGCTATGGCTACACCTTC. This gives the protein CASRRQGRSYGYTF.

V usage is TRBV29-1 and J usage is TRBJ1-2, with TRBD1 matching 7 bases. The length of the CDR3 is 12 residues. The germline V gene has CDR1 SQVTM and CDR2 ANQGSEA. With V trimmed by 4 bases and J by 6 bases, 5 bases remained unmatched. The CDR3 sequence: CSVGGGVDGYTF. The CDR3 nucleotides read TGCAGCGTTGGAGGGGGCGTTGATGGCTACACCTTC.

This clone was counted a single time. The chain uses TRBV3-1 (or the pseudogene TRBV3-2) and TRBJ1-1; D perhaps matches TRBD1 (5 bases). Trimming removed 2 bases at V and 1 base at J, with 8 bases between. The CDR3 is 14 amino acids. From germline, CDR1 is LGHDT and CDR2 YNNKEL (reference sequence). For the CDR3, the DNA is TGTGCCAGCAGCCAATCGGACAAGAACACTGAAGCTTTCTTT. Protein sequence: CASSQSDKNTEAFF.

The rearrangement uses TRBV24-1 and TRBJ2-5; tentatively, D is TRBD1 or TRBD2 (5 bases each). V dropped 2 bases and J dropped 5 bases, with 14 bases sitting between them. This CDR3 region has 15 residues. Per the germline V gene, CDR1 is KGHDR and CDR2 is SFDVKD. The CDR3: CATSDSHSGGETQYF. The CDR3 nucleotides are TGTGCCACCAGTGATTCCCACAGTGGGGGTGAGACCCAGTACTTC.